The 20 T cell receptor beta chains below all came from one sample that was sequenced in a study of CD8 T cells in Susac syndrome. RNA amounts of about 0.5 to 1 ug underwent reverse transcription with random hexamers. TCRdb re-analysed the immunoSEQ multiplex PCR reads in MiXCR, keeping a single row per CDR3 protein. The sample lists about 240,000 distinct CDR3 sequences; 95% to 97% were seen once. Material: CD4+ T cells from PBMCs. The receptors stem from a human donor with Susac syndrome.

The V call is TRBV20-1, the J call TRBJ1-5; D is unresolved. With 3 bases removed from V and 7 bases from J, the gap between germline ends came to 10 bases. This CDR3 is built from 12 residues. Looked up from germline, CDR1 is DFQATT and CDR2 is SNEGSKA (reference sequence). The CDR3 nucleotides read TGCAGTGCTAGGGAGGGAGGGCAGCCCCAGCATTTT. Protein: CSAREGGQPQHF.

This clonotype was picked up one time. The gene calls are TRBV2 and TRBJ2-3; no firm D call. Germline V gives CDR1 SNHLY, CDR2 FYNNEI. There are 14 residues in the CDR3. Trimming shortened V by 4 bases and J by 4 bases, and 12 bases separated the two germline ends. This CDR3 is CASSGATWPDTQYF. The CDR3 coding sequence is TGTGCCAGCAGTGGCGCGACCTGGCCAGATACGCAGTATTTT.

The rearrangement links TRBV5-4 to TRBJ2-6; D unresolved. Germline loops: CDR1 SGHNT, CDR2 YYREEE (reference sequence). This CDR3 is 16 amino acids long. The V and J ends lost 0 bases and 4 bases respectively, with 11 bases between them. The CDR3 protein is CASSLGPGTGANVLTF. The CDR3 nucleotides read TGTGCCAGCAGCTTGGGTCCAGGTACAGGGGCCAACGTCCTGACTTTC.

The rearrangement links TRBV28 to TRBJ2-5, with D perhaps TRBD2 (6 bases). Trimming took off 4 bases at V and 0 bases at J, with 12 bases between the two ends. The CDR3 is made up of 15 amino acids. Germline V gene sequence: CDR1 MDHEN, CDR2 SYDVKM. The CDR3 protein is CASSSTGSHQETQYF. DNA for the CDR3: TGTGCCAGCAGTTCAACCGGGAGCCACCAAGAGACCCAGTACTTC.

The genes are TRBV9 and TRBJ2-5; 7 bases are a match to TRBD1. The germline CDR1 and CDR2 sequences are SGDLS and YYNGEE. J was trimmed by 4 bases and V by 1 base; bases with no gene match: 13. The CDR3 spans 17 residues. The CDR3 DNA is TGTGCCAGCAGCGTAAGGGTCGGGACAGTGGGGATAGAGACCCAGTACTTC. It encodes CASSVRVGTVGIETQYF.

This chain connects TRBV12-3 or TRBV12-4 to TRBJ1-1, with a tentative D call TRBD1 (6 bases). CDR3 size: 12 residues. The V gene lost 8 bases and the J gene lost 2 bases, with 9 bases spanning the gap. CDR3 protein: CASEGENTEAFF. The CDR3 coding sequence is TGTGCCAGCGAGGGGGAAAACACTGAAGCTTTCTTT.

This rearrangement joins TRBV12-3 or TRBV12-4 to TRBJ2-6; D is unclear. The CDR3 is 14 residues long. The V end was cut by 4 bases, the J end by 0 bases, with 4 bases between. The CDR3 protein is CASSSSSGANVLTF. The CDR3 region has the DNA TGTGCCAGCAGTTCCAGCTCTGGGGCCAACGTCCTGACTTTC.

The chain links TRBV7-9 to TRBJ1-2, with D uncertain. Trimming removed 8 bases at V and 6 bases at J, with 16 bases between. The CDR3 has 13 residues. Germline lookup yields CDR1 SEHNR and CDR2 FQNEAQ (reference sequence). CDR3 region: CASEGFLPHGYTF. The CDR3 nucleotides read TGTGCCAGCGAAGGGTTCCTACCCCATGGCTACACCTTC.

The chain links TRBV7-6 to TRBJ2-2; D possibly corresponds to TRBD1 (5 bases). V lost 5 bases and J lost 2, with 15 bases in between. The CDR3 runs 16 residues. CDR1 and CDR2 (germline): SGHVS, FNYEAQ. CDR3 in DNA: TGTGCCAGCAGCCCCGGATGGGGCAGAAACACCGGGGAGCTGTTTTTT. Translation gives CASSPGWGRNTGELFF. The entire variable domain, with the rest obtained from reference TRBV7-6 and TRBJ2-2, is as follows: GAGVSQSPRYKVTKRGQDVALRCDPISGHVSLYWYRQALGQGPEFLTYFNYEAQQDKSGLPNDRFSAERPEGSISTLTIQRTEQRDSAMYRCASSPGWGRNTGELFFGEGSRLTVL.

The CDR3 region is CASSYGTSTGQETQYF. The CDR3 DNA reads as TGCGCCAGCAGCTACGGGACTAGTACGGGCCAGGAGACCCAGTACTTC. V gene TRBV5-1 combines with J gene TRBJ2-5; the match to TRBD2 covers 8 bases. This CDR3 has 16 amino acids. In germline, CDR1 is SGHRS, CDR2 YFSETQ. Trimming took 3 bases from V and 5 from J; bases not matched to a gene: 12. Based on the CDR3 plus reference TRBV5-1 and TRBJ2-5, the full variable domain is KAGVTQTPRYLIKTRGQQVTLSCSPISGHRSVSWYQQTPGQGLQFLFEYFSETQRNKGNFPGRFSGRQFSNSRSEMNVSTLELGDSALYLCASSYGTSTGQETQYFGPGTRLLVL.

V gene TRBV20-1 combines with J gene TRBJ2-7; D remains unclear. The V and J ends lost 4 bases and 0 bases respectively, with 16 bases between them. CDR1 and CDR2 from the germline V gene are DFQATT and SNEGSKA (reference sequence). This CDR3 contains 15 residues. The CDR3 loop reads CSATPPGQLSYEQYF. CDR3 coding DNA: TGCAGTGCTACCCCGCCAGGCCAACTCTCCTACGAGCAGTACTTC.

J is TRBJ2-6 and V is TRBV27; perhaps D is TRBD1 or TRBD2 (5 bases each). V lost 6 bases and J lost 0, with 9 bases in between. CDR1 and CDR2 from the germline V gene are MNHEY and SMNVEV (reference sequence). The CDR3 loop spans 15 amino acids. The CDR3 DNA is TGTGCCAGCAGACGAGGGGCCTCTGGGGCCAACGTCCTGACTTTC. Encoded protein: CASRRGASGANVLTF.

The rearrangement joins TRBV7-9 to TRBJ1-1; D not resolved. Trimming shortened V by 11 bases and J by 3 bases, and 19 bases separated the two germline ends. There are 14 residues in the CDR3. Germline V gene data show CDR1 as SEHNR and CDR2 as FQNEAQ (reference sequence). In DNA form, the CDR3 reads TGTGCCGGCCCCTCCGCGGCTCTGGACACTGAAGCTTTCTTT. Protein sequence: CAGPSAALDTEAFF.

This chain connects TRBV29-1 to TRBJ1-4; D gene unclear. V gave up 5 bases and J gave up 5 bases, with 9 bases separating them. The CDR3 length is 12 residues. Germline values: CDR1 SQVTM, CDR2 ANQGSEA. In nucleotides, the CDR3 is TGCAGCGTTAGAGGACTAAATGAAAAACTGTTTTTT. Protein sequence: CSVRGLNEKLFF.

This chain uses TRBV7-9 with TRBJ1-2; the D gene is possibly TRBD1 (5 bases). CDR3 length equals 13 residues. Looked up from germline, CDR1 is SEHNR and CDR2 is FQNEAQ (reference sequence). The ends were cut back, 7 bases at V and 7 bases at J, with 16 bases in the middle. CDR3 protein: CASKGRGGAGYTF. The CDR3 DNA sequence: TGTGCCAGCAAAGGCCGCGGGGGAGCTGGCTACACCTTC.

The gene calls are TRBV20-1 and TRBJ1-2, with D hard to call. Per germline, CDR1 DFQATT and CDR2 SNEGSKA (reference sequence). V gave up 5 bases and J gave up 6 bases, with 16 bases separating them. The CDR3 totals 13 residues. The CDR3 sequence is CSAPTPTADGYTF. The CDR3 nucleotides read TGCAGTGCTCCCACCCCAACAGCGGATGGCTACACCTTC.

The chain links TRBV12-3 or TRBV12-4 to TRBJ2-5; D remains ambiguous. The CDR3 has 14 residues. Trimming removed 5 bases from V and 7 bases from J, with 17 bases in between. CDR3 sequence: CASSRRPDLGTQYF. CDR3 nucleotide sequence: TGTGCCAGCAGTAGGCGTCCGGACCTCGGGACCCAGTACTTC.

CDR3 sequence (DNA): TGTGCCAGCAGTTTATGGGAAGCTGAAGCTTTCTTT. Residues: CASSLWEAEAFF. V usage is TRBV28 and J usage is TRBJ1-1; D remains ambiguous. This CDR3 comprises 12 residues. The ends were cut back, 0 bases at V and 6 bases at J, with 5 bases in the middle. Germline CDR1 MDHEN, CDR2 SYDVKM.

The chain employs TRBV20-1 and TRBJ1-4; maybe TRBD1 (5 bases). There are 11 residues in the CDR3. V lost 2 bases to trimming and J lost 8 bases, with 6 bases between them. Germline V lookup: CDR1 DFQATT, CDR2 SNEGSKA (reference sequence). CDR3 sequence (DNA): TGCAGTGCTAGATGGGGGGAAAAACTGTTTTTT. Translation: CSARWGEKLFF.

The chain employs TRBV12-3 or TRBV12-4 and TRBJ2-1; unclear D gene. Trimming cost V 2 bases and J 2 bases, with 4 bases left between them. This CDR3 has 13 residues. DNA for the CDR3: TGTGCCAGCAGTTTACGAACCTACAATGAGCAGTTCTTC. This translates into CASSLRTYNEQFF.